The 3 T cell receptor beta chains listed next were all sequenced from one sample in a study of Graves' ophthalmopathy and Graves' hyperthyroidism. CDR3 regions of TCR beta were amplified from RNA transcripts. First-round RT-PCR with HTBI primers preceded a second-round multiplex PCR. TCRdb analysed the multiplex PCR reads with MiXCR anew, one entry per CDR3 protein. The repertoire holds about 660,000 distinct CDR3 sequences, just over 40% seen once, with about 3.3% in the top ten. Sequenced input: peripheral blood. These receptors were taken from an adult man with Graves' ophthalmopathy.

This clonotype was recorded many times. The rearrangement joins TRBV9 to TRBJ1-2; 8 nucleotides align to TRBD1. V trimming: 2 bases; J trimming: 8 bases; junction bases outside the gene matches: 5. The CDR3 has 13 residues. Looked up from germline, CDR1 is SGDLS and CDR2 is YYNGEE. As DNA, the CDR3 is TGTGCCAGCAGCGTCCCAGGGGGCTACGGCTACACCTTC. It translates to CASSVPGGYGYTF. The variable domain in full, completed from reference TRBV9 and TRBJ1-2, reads DSGVTQTPKHLITATGQRVTLRCSPRSGDLSVYWYQQSLDQGLQFLIQYYNGEERAKGNILERFSAQQFPDLHSELNLSSLELGDSALYFCASSVPGGYGYTFGSGTRLTVV.

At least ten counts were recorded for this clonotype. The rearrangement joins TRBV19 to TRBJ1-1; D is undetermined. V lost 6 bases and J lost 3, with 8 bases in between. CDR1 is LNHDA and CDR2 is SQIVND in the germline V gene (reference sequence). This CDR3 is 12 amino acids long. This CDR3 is CASRTEDTEAFF. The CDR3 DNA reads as TGTGCCAGTAGAACCGAGGACACTGAAGCTTTCTTT.

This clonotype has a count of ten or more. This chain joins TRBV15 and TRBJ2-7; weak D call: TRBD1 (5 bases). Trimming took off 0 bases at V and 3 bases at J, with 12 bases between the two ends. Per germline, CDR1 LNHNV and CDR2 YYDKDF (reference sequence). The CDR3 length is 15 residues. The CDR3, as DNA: TGTGCCACCAGCAGAGACCAGGGAATGGGCTACGAGCAGTACTTC. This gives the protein CATSRDQGMGYEQYF.